These 9 T cell receptor beta chains came from one sample sequenced in a study of blood T cells in healthy people across ages. PCR was performed a second time for 7 to 11 cycles using a sample-barcoded 5' primer and a J-beta primer mix. TCRdb re-derived calls from the 5' RACE reads in MiXCR, one entry per CDR3 protein. The data show roughly 1,000,000 distinct CDR3 sequences, under 30% seen once. These data also featured in a second study, about T cells of mothers and their children.

Material: blood. Receptors were obtained from a girl under 10 years old in good health.

The rearrangement uses TRBV4-3 and TRBJ2-5, with 9 bases matching TRBD1. The V gene end was trimmed by 0 bases and the J gene end by 2 bases; junction bases not matched to a gene: 7. This CDR3 has 17 residues. Per the germline V gene, CDR1 is LGHNA and CDR2 is YSLEER. The CDR3 loop reads CASSQDTGTGYQETQYF. CDR3 bases: TGCGCCAGCAGCCAAGATACCGGGACAGGGTATCAAGAGACCCAGTACTTC.

The chain is built from TRBV7-2 and TRBJ2-2, with 12 bases matching TRBD2. With V trimmed by 6 bases and J by 7 bases, 9 bases remained unmatched. The length of the CDR3 is 16 residues. The germline V gene encodes CDR1 SGHTA and CDR2 FQGNSA. The chain's CDR3 is CASRGRLAGVIGELFF. The CDR3 bases are TGTGCCAGCAGGGGACGACTAGCGGGAGTTATCGGGGAGCTGTTTTTT.

Only a few counts were recorded for this clonotype. V is TRBV27 and J is TRBJ2-5; maybe TRBD1 (5 bases). Gene TRBJ2-1 matches the end of the DNA better, so the J call may be wrong. The CDR3 totals 14 residues. Germline V lookup: CDR1 MNHEY, CDR2 SMNVEV (reference sequence). This CDR3 reads CASSLGAVYNEQFF. CDR3 sequence (DNA): TGTGCCAGCAGTTTAGGGGCAGTCTACAATGAGCAGTTCTTC.

This clonotype appeared a few times. At one end, the junction sequence differs from germline, possibly due to a read error. The CDR3 region has the DNA TGTGCCAGTAGTTACTCGAGCGGGAGCAGGGATGAGCAGTTCTTC. This sequence encodes CASSYSSGSRDEQFF. The chain recombines TRBV6-5 with TRBJ2-1, with TRBD2 matching over 8 bases. The CDR3 runs to 15 residues. Germline CDR1 MNHEY, CDR2 SVGAGI.

This clonotype has a single count. The chain joins TRBV14 to TRBJ2-6, with TRBD1 as a possible D gene (6 bases). Germline assignment: CDR1 SGHDN and CDR2 FVKESK. The V end was cut by 4 bases, the J end by 0 bases, with 13 bases between. The CDR3 contains 17 residues. The CDR3 loop is CASSPRGASSGANVLTF. The CDR3 bases are TGTGCCAGCAGCCCCAGGGGTGCGAGCTCTGGGGCCAACGTCCTGACTTTC.

This rearrangement joins TRBV28 to TRBJ1-1; 8 nucleotides agree with TRBD1. Unmatched junction bases numbered 19, after V lost 2 bases and J lost 11 bases. Germline V gene lookup returns CDR1 MDHEN and CDR2 SYDVKM. The CDR3 runs 17 residues. The CDR3 DNA is TGTGCCAGCAGTTTACACCACAGACAGGGGATGAACCCGAGGGCTTTCTTT. Protein sequence: CASSLHHRQGMNPRAFF.

This clonotype occurred a few times. The V and J genes are TRBV29-1 and TRBJ2-6; 10 positions agree with TRBD1. Trimming removed 4 bases from V and 2 bases from J; junction bases left unmatched: 2. Germline V gene data show CDR1 as SQVTM and CDR2 as ANQGSEA. This CDR3 is built from 15 residues. The CDR3 nucleotides read TGCAGCGTTGGAGGGACAGGGGCTGGGGCCAACGTCCTGACTTTC. Its translation: CSVGGTGAGANVLTF.

This clonotype has only a few counts. This sequence joins TRBV12-3 or TRBV12-4 and TRBJ2-7; 8 bases line up with TRBD1. The ends lost 2 bases at V and 6 bases at J; junction bases unmatched: 6. The CDR3 has 14 amino acids. CDR3 protein: CASSLFQGAREQYF. Written as DNA, the CDR3 is TGTGCCAGCAGTTTATTCCAGGGGGCTCGCGAGCAGTACTTC.

This clonotype was picked up a small number of times. The rearrangement uses TRBV13 and TRBJ2-3; 7 bases are shared with TRBD2. This CDR3 is 15 amino acids long. J was trimmed by 0 bases and V by 4 bases; bases with no gene match: 4. CDR1 and CDR2 from the germline V gene are PRHDT and FYEKMQ (reference sequence). In DNA form, the CDR3 reads TGTGCCAGCAGCTGGAGCGGGATTAGCACAGATACGCAGTATTTT. Amino acid sequence: CASSWSGISTDTQYF. Full variable domain (outside the CDR3, taken from reference TRBV13 and TRBJ2-3): AAGVIQSPRHLIKEKRETATLKCYPIPRHDTVYWYQQGPGQDPQFLISFYEKMQSDKGSIPDRFSAQQFSDYHSELNMSSLELGDSALYFCASSWSGISTDTQYFGPGTRLTVL.